What follows are 26 T cell receptor beta chains derived from one specimen sequenced in a study of cytotoxic CD8 clonotypes in ibrutinib-treated CLL. Libraries were prepared by immunoSEQ multiplex PCR; TCRdb keeps only in-frame clonotypes and omits some of them. The table records approximately 50,000 clones, roughly 76% of them present only once. The material was PBMCs, obtained after 12 months of ibrutinib treatment. The receptors were sampled from a human donor with chronic lymphocytic leukemia.

In its sample, this clone was seen once. The chain has TRBV21-1 and TRBJ1-4. TRBV21-1 is annotated as a pseudogene. The CDR3 consists of 17 residues. CDR3: CASSKVWDFRTNEKLFF. CDR3 bases: TGTGCCAGCAGCAAAGTTTGGGATTTTAGAACTAATGAAAAACTGTTTTTT.

The J gene is TRBJ2-7, the V gene TRBV6-5, with D maybe TRBD2 (6 bases). Germline assignment: CDR1 MNHEY and CDR2 SVGAGI. The V end was cut by 8 bases, the J end by 2 bases, with 10 bases between. The CDR3 sequence is 12 residues long. The CDR3 spells CASAAGPYEQYF. The CDR3 DNA is TGTGCCAGCGCGGCGGGACCCTACGAGCAGTACTTC.

Regarding this clone: One base away lies a much larger clone, so this may be a sequencing read error. This specimen includes other DNA sequences encoding the same CDR3. The genes are TRBV5-8 and TRBJ2-1, with a possible D match to TRBD1 (5 bases). V lost 7 bases, J lost 9 bases, and 23 bases lay in between. Per the germline V gene, CDR1 is SGHTS and CDR2 is YDEGEE. The CDR3 totals 15 residues. The CDR3, as DNA: TGTGCCAGCGGCGACCGGTGGGTGGGGCGAGGTGAGCAGTTCTTC. The encoded protein is CASGDRWVGRGEQFF.

This sequence joins TRBV29-1 and TRBJ2-7, with D possibly TRBD2 on 6 matching bases. There are 13 residues in the CDR3. In germline, CDR1 is SQVTM, CDR2 ANQGSEA. Trimming stripped 1 base from V and 5 bases from J, with 12 bases between. The CDR3 DNA reads TGCAGCGTTGAAGGGAGGGCCCAACACGAGCAGTACTTC. It encodes CSVEGRAQHEQYF.

This clone was counted once. A read error may produce the germline difference seen at one junction end. The gene calls are TRBV7-7 and TRBJ2-2; 7 bases agree with TRBD1. The germline V gene encodes CDR1 SSHAT and CDR2 FNYEAQ (reference sequence). The CDR3 spans 15 residues. CDR3 nucleotide sequence: TGTGCTAGCAGCCCATGGATAGGGGGCGAGGGGGAGCTGTTTTTT. This translates into CASSPWIGGEGELFF.

The chain employs TRBV10-3 and TRBJ2-5; 9 bases map to TRBD1. Germline-derived CDR1 and CDR2 are ENHRY and SYGVKD. Germline trimming cut 4 bases from V and 2 bases from J; bases unmatched to any gene: 2. This CDR3 contains 14 residues. CDR3 in amino acids: CAISGTGEQETQYF. DNA of the CDR3: TGTGCCATCAGTGGGACAGGGGAACAAGAGACCCAGTACTTC.

The chain's CDR3 is CSARGQQKLFF. Here the CDR3 DNA reads TGCAGTGCTAGGGGACAGCAGAAGCTGTTTTTT. The rearrangement joins TRBV20-1 to TRBJ2-2, with 7 nucleotides matching TRBD1. The CDR3 loop spans 11 amino acids. Germline values: CDR1 DFQATT, CDR2 SNEGSKA (reference sequence). The trim removed 3 bases at V and 12 bases at J, leaving 4 bases unmatched.

This chain links TRBV29-1 with TRBJ2-5; unclear D gene. V was clipped by 7 bases and J by 4 bases, with 4 bases between them. CDR1 SQVTM and CDR2 ANQGSEA come from the germline V gene. The CDR3 spans 9 residues. The CDR3 bases are TGCAGCGCTGGAGAGACCCAGTACTTC. Translated, it gives CSAGETQYF. Full variable domain (rest looked up from reference TRBV29-1 and TRBJ2-5): SAVISQKPSRDICQRGTSLTIQCQVDSQVTMMFWYRQQPGQSLTLIATANQGSEATYESGFVIDKFPISRPNLTFSTLTVSNMSPEDSSIYLCSAGETQYFGPGTRLLVL.

The CDR3 DNA is TGTGCCAGCAGTGATGAGGGGGGCTATGGCTACACCTTC. As protein: CASSDEGGYGYTF. The chain recombines TRBV6-4 with TRBJ1-2, with D possibly matching TRBD1 (6 bases). The CDR3 runs to 13 residues. V lost 3 bases and J lost 4, with 9 bases in between. From germline, CDR1 is MRHNA and CDR2 SNTAGT.

V and J are TRBV6-1 and TRBJ2-3; D is undetermined. The germline V gene has CDR1 MNHNS and CDR2 SASEGT. Trimming cost V 6 bases and J 4 bases, with 8 bases left between them. This CDR3 is 12 amino acids long. The CDR3 spells CASRNVPDTQYF. The CDR3, as DNA: TGTGCCAGCAGGAACGTCCCAGATACGCAGTATTTT.

Written as DNA, the CDR3 is TGTGCCAGCAGTTCTCCAGGTTCGCAGTATTTT. This encodes CASSSPGSQYF. The V and J genes are TRBV6-5 and TRBJ2-3, with D unclear. The CDR3 is made up of 11 amino acids. V shed 4 bases and J shed 10 bases, with 9 bases lying between them. CDR1 and CDR2 (germline): MNHEY, SVGAGI.

This rearrangement joins TRBV6-6 to TRBJ2-3, with D possibly being TRBD2 (7 bases). The V gene's germline CDR1 is MNHNY and CDR2 SVGAGI (reference sequence). This CDR3 is 14 amino acids long. Trimming removed 8 bases from V and 2 bases from J, with 14 bases in between. CDR3 sequence: CASLGGQLTDTQYF. For the CDR3, the DNA is TGTGCCAGCCTCGGGGGGCAACTCACAGATACGCAGTATTTT.

This clone was counted a few times. The V and J genes are TRBV7-9 and TRBJ2-7; 9 bases fit TRBD2. Germline-derived CDR1 and CDR2 are SEHNR and FQNEAQ (reference sequence). The CDR3 consists of 16 residues. V shed 5 bases, J shed 0 bases, and the junction held 8 bases outside the gene matches. The CDR3 bases are TGTGCCAGCAGCCGAAGTAGCGGGGGAAGCTCCTACGAGCAGTACTTC. Translated, it gives CASSRSSGGSSYEQYF.

This clone came up a few times. The chain couples TRBV10-1 to TRBJ2-3; D is undetermined. The germline gives CDR1 WNHNN, CDR2 SYGVQD (reference sequence). V was pared by 3 bases and J by 6 bases, with 4 bases between. The CDR3 extends over 11 amino acids. The CDR3 DNA follows: TGCGCCAGCAGTGATGTGGATACGCAGTATTTT. It specifies CASSDVDTQYF.

The chain combines TRBV14 with TRBJ2-3; possibly TRBD2 for D (6 bases). CDR1 and CDR2 from the germline V gene are SGHDN and FVKESK. CDR3 length: 23 residues. V lost 1 base and J lost 1, with 33 bases in between. CDR3 loop: CASSQARESPRVEGSTGTDTQYF. CDR3 nucleotides: TGTGCCAGCAGCCAAGCCCGGGAGTCTCCGAGGGTGGAAGGGTCCACCGGCACAGATACGCAGTATTTT.

The chain uses TRBV7-2 and TRBJ2-5; no clear D. This CDR3 is built from 11 residues. V lost 4 bases, J lost 3 bases, and 3 bases lay in between. Germline V gene lookup returns CDR1 SGHTA and CDR2 FQGNSA. The CDR3 DNA reads TGTGCCAGCAGCTCAGAAGAGACCCAGTACTTC. It encodes CASSSEETQYF.

This chain uses TRBV4-1 with TRBJ2-7; possibly TRBD1 or TRBD2 for D (6 bases each). The CDR3 sequence is 15 residues long. The V end was cut by 1 base, the J end by 6 bases, with 16 bases between. Germline values: CDR1 MGHRA, CDR2 YSYEKL. The CDR3 is CASSQGGTFSSEQYF. In DNA form, the CDR3 reads TGCGCCAGCAGCCAAGGCGGGACATTCTCTTCCGAGCAGTACTTC.

The chain recombines TRBV7-2 with TRBJ2-3, with 9 bases identical to TRBD2. CDR1 and CDR2 (germline): SGHTA, FQGNSA. V lost 2 bases, J lost 1 base, and 4 bases stayed unmatched. The CDR3 is made up of 16 amino acids. The CDR3, as DNA: TGTGCCAGCAGCTTATTGGGCGGGGGGGGCACAGATACGCAGTATTTT. This sequence encodes CASSLLGGGGTDTQYF.

The rearrangement joins TRBV7-3 to TRBJ1-1; possibly TRBD1 for D (6 bases). V was trimmed by 5 bases and J by 7 bases, leaving 17 bases between them. Germline V CDR1 and CDR2: SGHTA, FQGTGA. This CDR3 has 14 amino acids. CDR3 bases: TGTGCCAGCAGCCCGTTTCCGGGGGCGCTTGAAGCTTTCTTT. It specifies CASSPFPGALEAFF.

The chain couples TRBV25-1 to TRBJ2-1, with 7 bases identical to TRBD1. Germline CDR1 and CDR2: MGHDK and SYGVNS. V gave up 6 bases and J gave up 9 bases; unmatched junction bases: 14. The CDR3 is 15 residues long. For the CDR3, the DNA is TGTGCCAGCAGCCTAGAGGGGGCGAGGGGCGGTGAGCAGTTCTTC. Translation gives CASSLEGARGGEQFF. Supplemented by reference TRBV25-1 and TRBJ2-1, the full variable domain reads EADIYQTPRYLVIGTGKKITLECSQTMGHDKMYWYQQDPGMELHLIHYSYGVNSTEKGDLSSESTVSRIRTEHFPLTLESARPSHTSQYLCASSLEGARGGEQFFGPGTRLTVL.

The V call is TRBV28, the J call TRBJ2-7; D not certain. The CDR3 length is 14 residues. Germline V lookup: CDR1 MDHEN, CDR2 SYDVKM. With 7 bases removed from V and 3 bases from J, the gap between germline ends came to 16 bases. CDR3 sequence: CASTLGQADYEQYF. DNA of the CDR3: TGTGCCAGCACCCTCGGGCAGGCGGACTACGAGCAGTACTTC. The full variable domain, its missing parts supplied by reference TRBV28 and TRBJ2-7, is DVKVTQSSRYLVKRTGEKVFLECVQDMDHENMFWYRQDPGLGLRLIYFSYDVKMKEKGDIPEGYSVSREKKERFSLILESASTNQTSMYLCASTLGQADYEQYFGPGTRLTVT.

The chain carries TRBV9 and TRBJ1-5, with TRBD1 matching over 7 bases. Germline V gene sequence: CDR1 SGDLS, CDR2 YYNGEE. The CDR3 totals 14 residues. V shed 3 bases, J shed 2 bases, and the junction held 2 bases outside the gene matches. This chain's CDR3 is CASSGTGGNQPQHF. CDR3 coding DNA: TGTGCCAGCAGCGGGACAGGCGGCAATCAGCCCCAGCATTTT.

There are a few counts of this clone. The chain has TRBV7-3 and TRBJ1-6; D is possibly TRBD1 (6 bases). Between the trimmed V and J ends, which lost 5 bases and 8 bases, there was a span of 10 bases. The CDR3 runs 13 residues. The germline gives CDR1 SGHTA, CDR2 FQGTGA. The CDR3 spells CASSKNRDSPLHF. The DNA for the CDR3 is TGTGCCAGCAGCAAAAACAGGGATTCACCCCTCCACTTT.

J is TRBJ2-1 and V is TRBV5-1; D gene ambiguous. V was shortened by 2 bases and J by 8 bases, with 11 bases between the two germline ends. This CDR3 has 13 residues. The germline gives CDR1 SGHRS, CDR2 YFSETQ. The chain's CDR3 is CASSFPDADEQFF. The CDR3 DNA sequence: TGCGCCAGCAGCTTCCCGGATGCTGATGAGCAGTTCTTC.

The V call is TRBV27, the J call TRBJ1-5; 12 nucleotides align to TRBD1. The CDR3 contains 17 residues. The V and J ends lost 9 bases and 0 bases, in that order; junction bases with no gene match: 9. Looked up from germline, CDR1 is MNHEY and CDR2 is SMNVEV (reference sequence). The CDR3 protein is CARPGTGGLVSNQPQHF. In DNA, the CDR3 is TGTGCCAGACCCGGGACAGGGGGCCTCGTTAGCAATCAGCCCCAGCATTTT.

V is TRBV23-1 and J is TRBJ1-4, with no clear D. TRBV23-1 is noted as an ORF with a role that remains uncertain. V was trimmed by 8 bases and J by 11 bases, leaving 9 bases between them. This CDR3 is built from 10 residues. The CDR3 loop reads CASEPRKLFF. The CDR3 DNA follows: TGCGCCAGCGAGCCGAGGAAACTGTTTTTT.